These 4 T cell receptor beta chains were sequenced from one sample in a study of cytomegalovirus exposure and HLA in healthy donors. Amplification used 60 Vbeta primers and 13 Jbeta primers. Clones were read by immunoSEQ multiplex PCR, and TCRdb kept only the in-frame ones, dropping some. The sample features 100,000 to 150,000 clones, with less than 3% in its top ten. The sequenced material came from PBMCs. These receptor sequences come from a man in his thirties or forties in good health and CMV-seronegative.

The genes are TRBV6-6 and TRBJ1-5, with TRBD1 as a possible D gene (5 bases). Trimming took 5 bases from V and 7 from J, leaving 18 bases between them. The CDR3 is 15 residues long. Germline CDR1 is MNHNY and CDR2 is SVGAGI (reference sequence). DNA of the CDR3: TGTGCCAGCAGTCTCACAGGATCCCGTTTCCAGCCCCAGCATTTT. Amino acid sequence: CASSLTGSRFQPQHF.

V usage is TRBV5-1 and J usage is TRBJ1-4; D uncertain. Germline lookup yields CDR1 SGHRS and CDR2 YFSETQ. The CDR3 runs 16 residues. V was pared by 4 bases and J by 0 bases, with 13 bases between. The CDR3 protein is CASSTRAGSTNEKLFF. DNA for the CDR3: TGCGCCAGCAGCACGCGCGCGGGTTCAACTAATGAAAAACTGTTTTTT.

The rearrangement uses TRBV7-3 and TRBJ2-1; 8 nucleotides align to TRBD2. The J segment lost 7 bases and the V segment lost 5 bases, leaving 7 bases of the junction unmatched. Looked up from germline, CDR1 is SGHTA and CDR2 is FQGTGA. This CDR3 comprises 14 residues. The CDR3 loop is CASSATGGWNEQFF. The CDR3 DNA is TGTGCCAGCAGCGCAACGGGAGGGTGGAATGAGCAGTTCTTC.

V and J are TRBV30 and TRBJ1-2; D not resolved. There are 15 residues in the CDR3. V was trimmed by 2 bases and J by 6 bases, leaving 19 bases between them. The germline V gene has CDR1 GTSNPN and CDR2 SVGIG (reference sequence). The DNA for the CDR3 is TGTGCCTGGAGTAACCGGGTCAACACGCCCAATGGCTACACCTTC. Translating gives CAWSNRVNTPNGYTF.